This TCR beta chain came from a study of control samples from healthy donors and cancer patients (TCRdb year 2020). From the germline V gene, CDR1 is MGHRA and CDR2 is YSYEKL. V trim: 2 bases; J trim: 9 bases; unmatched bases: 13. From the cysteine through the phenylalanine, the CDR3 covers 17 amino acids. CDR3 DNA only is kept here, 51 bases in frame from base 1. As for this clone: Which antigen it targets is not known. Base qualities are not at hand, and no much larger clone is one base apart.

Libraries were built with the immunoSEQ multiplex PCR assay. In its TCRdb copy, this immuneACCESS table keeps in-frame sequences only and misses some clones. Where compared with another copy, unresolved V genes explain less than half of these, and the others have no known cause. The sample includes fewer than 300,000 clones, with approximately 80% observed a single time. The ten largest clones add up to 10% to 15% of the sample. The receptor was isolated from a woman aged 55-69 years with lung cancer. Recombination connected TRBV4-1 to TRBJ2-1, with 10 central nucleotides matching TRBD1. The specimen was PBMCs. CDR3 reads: CASSQMGGDRGHAEQFF. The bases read TGCGCCAGCAGCCAAATGGGTGGGGACAGGGGACACGCTGAGCAGTTCTTC.